Given below is one T cell receptor (beta chain) in context. V was shortened by 4 bases and J by 3 bases, with 12 bases between the two germline ends. The CDR3 is 14 amino acids. The germline V gene has CDR1 GTSNPN and CDR2 SVGIG (reference sequence). This sample is drawn from a study of regulatory T cells in long-lasting Graves disease. Time point reported: persistent/refractory GD, antithyroid drugs over 5 years with positive TRAb. With RNA extracted from PBMCs as input, the TCR library was made. Combining iRepertoire HTBI primers with Arm-PCR of CDR3 regions, the authors built TCR beta libraries. In TCRdb, the multiplex PCR reads were re-called with MiXCR into one record per CDR3 protein. The sample lists under 350,000 distinct CDR3 sequences; around a fifth were seen once.

The sequencing used peripheral blood mononuclear cells (PBMCs), collected when the disease was refractory, from a patient treated with antithyroid drugs. The receptor's source is a female donor with Graves disease. The V and J genes are TRBV30 and TRBJ2-2; maybe TRBD1 (6 bases). In DNA, the CDR3 is TGTGCCTGGACGAGGGACACGGACACCGGGGAGCTGTTTTTT. Protein: CAWTRDTDTGELFF.